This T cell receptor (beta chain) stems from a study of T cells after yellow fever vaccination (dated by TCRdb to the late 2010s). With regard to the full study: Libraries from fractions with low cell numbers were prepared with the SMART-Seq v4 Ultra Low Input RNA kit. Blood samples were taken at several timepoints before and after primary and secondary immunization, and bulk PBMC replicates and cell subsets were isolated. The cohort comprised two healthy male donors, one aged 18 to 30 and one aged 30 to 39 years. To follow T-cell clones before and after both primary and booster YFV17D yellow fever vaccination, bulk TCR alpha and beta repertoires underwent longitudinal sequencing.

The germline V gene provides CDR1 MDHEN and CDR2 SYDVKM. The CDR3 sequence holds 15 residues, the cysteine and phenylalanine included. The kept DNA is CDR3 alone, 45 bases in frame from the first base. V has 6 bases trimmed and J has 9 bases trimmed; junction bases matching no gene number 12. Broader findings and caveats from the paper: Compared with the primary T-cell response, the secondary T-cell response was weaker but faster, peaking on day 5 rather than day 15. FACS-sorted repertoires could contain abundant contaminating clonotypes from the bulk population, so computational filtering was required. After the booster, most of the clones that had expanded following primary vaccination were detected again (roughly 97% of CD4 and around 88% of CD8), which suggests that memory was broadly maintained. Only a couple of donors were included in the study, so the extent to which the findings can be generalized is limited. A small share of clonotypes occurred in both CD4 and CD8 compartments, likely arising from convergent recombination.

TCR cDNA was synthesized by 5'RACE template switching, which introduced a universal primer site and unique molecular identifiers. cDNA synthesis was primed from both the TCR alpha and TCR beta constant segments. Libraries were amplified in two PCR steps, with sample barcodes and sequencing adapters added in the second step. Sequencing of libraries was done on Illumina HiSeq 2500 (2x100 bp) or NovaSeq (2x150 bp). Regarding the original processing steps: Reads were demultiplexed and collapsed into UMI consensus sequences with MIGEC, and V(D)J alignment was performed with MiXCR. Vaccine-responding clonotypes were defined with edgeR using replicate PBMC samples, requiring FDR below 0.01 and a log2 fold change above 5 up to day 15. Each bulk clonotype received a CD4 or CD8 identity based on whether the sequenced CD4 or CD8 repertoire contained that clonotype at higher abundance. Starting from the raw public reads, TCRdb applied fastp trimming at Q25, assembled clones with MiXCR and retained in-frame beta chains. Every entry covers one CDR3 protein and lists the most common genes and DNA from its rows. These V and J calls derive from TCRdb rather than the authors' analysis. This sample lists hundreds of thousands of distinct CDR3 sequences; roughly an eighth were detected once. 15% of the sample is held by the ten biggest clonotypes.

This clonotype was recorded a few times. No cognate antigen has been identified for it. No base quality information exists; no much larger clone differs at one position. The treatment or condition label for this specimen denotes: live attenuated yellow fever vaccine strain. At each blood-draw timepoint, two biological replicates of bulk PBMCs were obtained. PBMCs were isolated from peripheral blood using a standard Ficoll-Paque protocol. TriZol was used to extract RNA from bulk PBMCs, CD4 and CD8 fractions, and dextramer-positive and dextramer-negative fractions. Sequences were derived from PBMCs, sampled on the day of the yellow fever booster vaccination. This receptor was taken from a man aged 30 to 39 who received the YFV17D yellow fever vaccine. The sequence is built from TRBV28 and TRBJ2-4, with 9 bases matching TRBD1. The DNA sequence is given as TGTGCCAGCAGAACCGCGGGACAGGGAGTAAGCATTCAGTACTTC. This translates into CASRTAGQGVSIQYF.